This TCR beta chain stems from a study of T-cell reconstitution after alpha-beta-depleted transplantation in children. Preparation of the TCRbeta library involved a method that used unique molecular identifiers. A single record per CDR3 protein comes from TCRdb applying MiXCR to the PCR reads. Of hundreds of thousands of distinct CDR3 sequences listed, roughly 15% were seen once; the top ten hold under 6%. This clonotype has only a few counts. Antigen unknown. Study-wide points: One year after transplant, T-cell counts and diversity came mostly from newly produced T cells. Reportedly, alpha-beta T cells present about two months post-transplant originated from several hundred expanded clones of graft origin.

The V end was cut by 1 base, the J end by 4 bases, with 12 bases between. The germline V gene has CDR1 SGHRS and CDR2 YFSETQ. This CDR3 has 15 residues. The material sequenced was PBMCs, mostly from graft donor cells, taken 360 days after TCRalphabeta/CD19-depleted stem cell transplant. This receptor was taken from a male patient under 18 who had a stem cell transplant for acute lymphoblastic leukemia, so the T cells may come from the graft donor. The chain links TRBV5-1 to TRBJ1-5; a weak D match, TRBD1 (5 bases). The CDR3 region is CASSLFAGMNQPQHF. The CDR3 DNA sequence: TGCGCCAGCAGCTTGTTCGCAGGGATGAATCAGCCCCAGCATTTT. Drawing the rest from reference TRBV5-1 and TRBJ1-5, the complete variable domain is KAGVTQTPRYLIKTRGQQVTLSCSPISGHRSVSWYQQTPGQGLQFLFEYFSETQRNKGNFPGRFSGRQFSNSRSEMNVSTLELGDSALYLCASSLFAGMNQPQHFGDGTRLSIL.